This TCR beta chain was recovered during a study of cytomegalovirus exposure and HLA in healthy donors. Donors showed nominal health when sampled, although they likely had unrecorded immune exposures. Per germline, CDR1 GTSNPN and CDR2 SVGIG (reference sequence). There are 11 residues in the CDR3. Trimming removed 1 base at V and 3 bases at J, with 4 bases between. Remarks on this clone: Its antigen is unidentified.

Study findings and constraints: The sole available immune exposure information was CMV serostatus. Versus the approximately 670-donor mean, an Asian-associated ancestry cluster reportedly showed fewer N-insertions in a later analysis.

The PCR used 60 Vbeta and 13 Jbeta primers. Generated by immunoSEQ multiplex PCR, the TCRdb table keeps only in-frame clones and is missing some. The sample includes some 250,000 clones, about 81% seen only once; the top ten take 5% to 6%. This receptor was taken from a woman aged 40 to 55 in good health and CMV-seropositive. The specimen was PBMCs. V and J are TRBV30 and TRBJ2-7; D not resolved. CDR3 sequence: CAWSAGYEQYF. The CDR3 DNA follows: TGTGCCTGGAGTGCCGGCTACGAGCAGTACTTC.